A selection of T cell receptor beta chains follows, all from one sample in a study of post-analysis software for immune sequencing data. TCRdb ran MiXCR on the PCR reads and lists one entry per CDR3 protein. The repertoire consists of more than 450,000 distinct CDR3 sequences, with around 40% occurring once and the leading ten covering over 1.5%. The sequenced sample was blood. These receptors were collected from a girl between 10 and 17 years old with multiple sclerosis. CDR3s include the opening cysteine and the closing phenylalanine or tryptophan. The D gene is left open where the match is weak. Part of the rows lack a size; the others show once, few, many or a class for expanded clones.

>-|TRBV10-3|-|11|TRBJ2-1
CAISELDEQFF
TGTGCCATCAGTGAATTGGATGAGCAGTTCTTC
>-|TRBV24-1|-|13|TRBJ1-2
CATSEGVNYGYTF
TGTGCCACCAGTGAAGGGGTTAACTATGGCTACACCTTC
>-|TRBV7-8|-|16|TRBJ2-1
CASSGNLAEASNEQFF
TGTGCCAGCAGCGGGAATTTAGCGGAAGCAAGCAATGAGCAGTTCTTC
>-|TRBV12-3/TRBV12-4|-|14|TRBJ2-7
CASWEGRRAYEQYF
TGTGCCAGCTGGGAAGGGCGGAGGGCCTACGAGCAGTACTTC
>-|TRBV29-1|-|13|TRBJ2-5
CSVFGRVQETQYF
TGCAGCGTTTTCGGTAGGGTACAAGAGACCCAGTACTTC
>-|TRBV5-1|-|13|TRBJ2-1
CASSLGTVNEQFF
TGTGCCAGCAGCTTAGGCACCGTCAATGAGCAGTTCTTC
>-|TRBV5-1|few|15|TRBJ2-1
CASSLAQGIYNEQFF
TGCGCCAGCAGCTTGGCGCAGGGTATATACAATGAGCAGTTCTTC
>-|TRBV5-1|-|15|TRBJ2-7
CASSVMGARGHEQYF
TGCGCCAGCAGCGTAATGGGGGCCAGGGGCCACGAGCAGTACTTC
>-|TRBV27|-|13|TRBJ2-7
CASSLMYSYEQYF
TGTGCCAGCAGTTTAATGTACTCCTACGAGCAGTACTTC
>TRBD2|TRBV7-2|-|13|TRBJ2-7
CASSLGGGPEQYF
TGTGCCAGCAGCTTGGGCGGGGGTCCCGAGCAGTACTTC
>-|TRBV6-5|-|16|TRBJ1-5
CASSSRGGHSNQPQHF
TGTGCCAGCAGTTCCCGAGGGGGTCATAGCAATCAGCCCCAGCATTTT
>-|TRBV28|-|14|TRBJ1-6
CATRPGVSNSPLHF
TGTGCCACCCGACCAGGGGTTTCTAATTCACCCCTCCACTTT
>TRBD2|TRBV7-9|-|15|TRBJ2-1
CASSSSSGIYNEQFF
TGTGCCAGCAGCTCTTCTAGCGGGATTTACAATGAGCAGTTCTTC
>-|TRBV6-5|-|15|TRBJ2-1
CASTPDLSSYNEQFF
TGTGCCAGCACTCCGGACCTGAGCTCCTACAATGAGCAGTTCTTC
>-|TRBV6-5|-|12|TRBJ1-1
CASINLNTEAFF
TGTGCCAGCATTAACTTGAACACTGAAGCTTTCTTT
>TRBD1|TRBV20-1|-|14|TRBJ1-1
CSAPQGAALTEAFF
TGCAGTGCCCCACAGGGGGCGGCCCTCACTGAAGCTTTCTTT
>-|TRBV11-2|few|15|TRBJ2-5
CASSLTGRYMETQYF
TGTGCCAGCAGCTTGACAGGGAGGTACATGGAGACCCAGTACTTC
>TRBD1|TRBV5-1|few|14|TRBJ2-1
CASSLSTGVDEQFF
TGCGCCAGCAGCTTGAGTACAGGGGTCGATGAGCAGTTCTTC
>-|TRBV12-3/TRBV12-4|-|15|TRBJ2-7
CASSSQTEPYYEQYF
TGTGCCAGCAGTTCCCAGACAGAGCCCTACTACGAGCAGTACTTC
>TRBD2|TRBV10-3|-|14|TRBJ2-5
CAISESSGRHGQYF
TGTGCCATCAGTGAATCTAGCGGGAGGCACGGGCAGTACTTC